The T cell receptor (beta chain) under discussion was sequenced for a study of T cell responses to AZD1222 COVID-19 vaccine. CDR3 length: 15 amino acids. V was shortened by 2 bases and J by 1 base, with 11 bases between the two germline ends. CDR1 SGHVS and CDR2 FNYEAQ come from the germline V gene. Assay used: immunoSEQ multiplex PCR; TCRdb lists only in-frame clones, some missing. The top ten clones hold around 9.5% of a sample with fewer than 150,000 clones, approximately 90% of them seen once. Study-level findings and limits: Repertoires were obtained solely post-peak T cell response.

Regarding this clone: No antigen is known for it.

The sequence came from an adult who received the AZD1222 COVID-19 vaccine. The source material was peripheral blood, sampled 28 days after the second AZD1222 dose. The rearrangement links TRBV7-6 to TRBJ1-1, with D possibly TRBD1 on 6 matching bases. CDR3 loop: CASSLYPGANTEAFF. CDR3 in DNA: TGTGCCAGCAGCTTATATCCAGGGGCGAACACTGAAGCTTTCTTT. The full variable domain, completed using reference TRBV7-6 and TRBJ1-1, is GAGVSQSPRYKVTKRGQDVALRCDPISGHVSLYWYRQALGQGPEFLTYFNYEAQQDKSGLPNDRFSAERPEGSISTLTIQRTEQRDSAMYRCASSLYPGANTEAFFGQGTRLTVV.